These 26 T cell receptor beta chains came from one sample sequenced in a study of patients and donors after allogeneic stem cell transplantation. TCRdb analysed the RT-PCR reads with MiXCR anew, one entry per CDR3 protein. This table holds 400,000 to 500,000 distinct CDR3 sequences, approximately 16% found once. The sequencing sample was made of blood, either unsorted or a sorted T cell fraction (not recorded which). The receptors come from a human donor who was either an allogeneic HSCT recipient or a stem cell or donor lymphocyte infusion donor (not recorded which). It is not recorded whose cells these are; they may come from a transplant donor.

A few counts support this clonotype. This rearrangement joins TRBV5-6 to TRBJ2-7; D might be TRBD1 (5 bases). The V gene lost 0 bases and the J gene lost 0 bases, with 10 bases spanning the gap. CDR3 length equals 15 residues. The V gene's germline CDR1 is SGHDT and CDR2 YYEEEE. CDR3 DNA sequence: TGTGCCAGCAGCTTGGAAGGGGCCCGCTCCTACGAGCAGTACTTC. Protein: CASSLEGARSYEQYF.

The rearrangement joins TRBV6-2 or TRBV6-3 to TRBJ2-2; D possibly corresponds to TRBD1 (6 bases). Germline values: CDR1 MNHEY, CDR2 SVGEGT. Deletions cut 4 bases from V and 0 bases from J, with 9 bases between. This CDR3 spans 15 amino acids. CDR3 loop: CASSWDTSNTGELFF. CDR3 bases: TGTGCCAGCAGTTGGGACACATCGAACACCGGGGAGCTGTTTTTT.

This clonotype came up many times. The chain recombines TRBV12-3 or TRBV12-4 with TRBJ2-7, with TRBD2 identical over 11 bases. The CDR3 loop spans 16 amino acids. The ends lost 3 bases at V and 4 bases at J; junction bases unmatched: 8. As DNA, the CDR3 is TGTGCCAGCAGTTTTTGGACTAGCGGGTACTCGTACGAGCAGTACTTC. This codes for CASSFWTSGYSYEQYF.

The DNA for the CDR3 is TGTGCCAGCAGCTCCAGGCACGGGACTTGGGGTGGAAATGAGCAGTTCTTC. Its protein product is CASSSRHGTWGGNEQFF. V usage is TRBV7-2 and J usage is TRBJ2-1; tentative D call: TRBD2 (6 bases). Trimming cost V 4 bases and J 7 bases, with 23 bases left between them. The germline CDR1 and CDR2 sequences are SGHTA and FQGNSA. The CDR3 is 17 residues long. Variable domain in full (rest from reference TRBV7-2 and TRBJ2-1): GAGVSQSPSNKVTEKGKDVELRCDPISGHTALYWYRQSLGQGLEFLIYFQGNSAPDKSGLPSDRFSAERTGGSVSTLTIQRTQQEDSAVYLCASSSRHGTWGGNEQFFGPGTRLTVL.

This clonotype was observed a few times. The chain is built from TRBV4-1 and TRBJ2-2; D unclear. The CDR3 consists of 14 residues. Between the trimmed V and J ends, which lost 4 bases and 6 bases, there was a span of 12 bases. Germline assignment: CDR1 MGHRA and CDR2 YSYEKL. The CDR3 sequence: CASSPGSRAGELFF. Here the CDR3 DNA reads TGCGCCAGCAGCCCCGGAAGTCGGGCCGGGGAGCTGTTTTTT.

This chain connects TRBV6-4 to TRBJ1-2; D gene ambiguous. CDR3 length equals 11 residues. The germline gives CDR1 MRHNA, CDR2 SNTAGT. The V end lost 5 bases, the J end lost 5 bases, and 6 bases lay between the germline ends. The CDR3 sequence is CASSFFYGYTF. The CDR3 nucleotides are TGTGCCAGCAGTTTCTTTTATGGCTACACCTTC.

The chain recombines TRBV7-3 with TRBJ2-1, with 9 bases identical to TRBD2. The CDR3 spans 17 residues. CDR1 is SGHTA and CDR2 is FQGTGA in the germline V gene. V dropped 1 base and J dropped 2; count of bases not matched to a gene: 6. CDR3 DNA sequence: TGTGCCAGCAGCTTAAAGTCTAGCGGGACACCCTACAATGAGCAGTTCTTC. It is translated as CASSLKSSGTPYNEQFF.

This chain links TRBV4-1 with TRBJ1-2, with 7 bases matching TRBD1. The CDR3 has 14 residues. CDR1 MGHRA and CDR2 YSYEKL come from the germline V gene. The V gene end was trimmed by 4 bases and the J gene end by 8 bases; junction bases not matched to a gene: 10. CDR3 in amino acids: CASSPQGDLGGYTF. CDR3 nucleotide sequence: TGCGCCAGCAGCCCTCAGGGGGACCTAGGGGGCTACACCTTC.

This clonotype has only a few counts. The CDR3, as DNA: TGTGCCAGCAGTTTAAAAGACATAGACAATGAGCAGTTCTTC. This sequence encodes CASSLKDIDNEQFF. The gene calls are TRBV27 and TRBJ2-1; no definite D call. The germline CDR1 and CDR2 sequences are MNHEY and SMNVEV (reference sequence). The CDR3 has 14 amino acids. Trimming left V 2 bases short and J 5 bases short, with 10 bases between.

The gene calls are TRBV7-9 and TRBJ1-4; possibly TRBD1 for D (6 bases). V lost 10 bases and J 0 bases, leaving 18 bases between the germline ends. Germline CDR1 and CDR2: SEHNR and FQNEAQ (reference sequence). This CDR3 spans 16 amino acids. The CDR3 loop reads CATLSGQTATNEKLFF. For the CDR3, the DNA is TGTGCCACCCTAAGTGGACAGACGGCAACTAATGAAAAACTGTTTTTT. The variable domain in full, with the rest retrieved from reference TRBV7-9 and TRBJ1-4, is DTGVSQNPRHKITKRGQNVTFRCDPISEHNRLYWYRQTLGQGPEFLTYFQNEAQLEKSRLLSDRFSAERPKGSFSTLEIQRTEQGDSAMYLCATLSGQTATNEKLFFGSGTQLSVL.

The chain uses TRBV18 and TRBJ2-5; D may be TRBD1 (6 bases). V was pared by 0 bases and J by 5 bases, with 16 bases between. The CDR3 extends over 16 amino acids. Per the germline V gene, CDR1 is KGHSH and CDR2 is LQKENI. The CDR3 protein is CASSPPRDGTGETQYF. DNA of the CDR3: TGTGCCAGCTCACCACCTCGGGACGGCACAGGGGAGACCCAGTACTTC.

In its sample, this clonotype was seen a few times. This chain joins TRBV5-1 and TRBJ2-1; 10 nucleotides line up with TRBD1. Trimming took 2 bases from V and 4 from J; bases not matched to a gene: 6. Germline CDR1 is SGHRS and CDR2 is YFSETQ. The CDR3 is 16 residues long. CDR3 sequence reads: CASSFDRGLGYNEQFF. The CDR3 nucleotides read TGCGCCAGCAGCTTTGACAGGGGGCTAGGGTACAATGAGCAGTTCTTC.

The chain has TRBV12-3 or TRBV12-4 and TRBJ1-2, with D perhaps matching TRBD1 (5 bases). Trimming removed 5 bases at V and 7 bases at J, with 17 bases between. This CDR3 is 14 amino acids long. The CDR3 region is CASSHVRGLIGYTF. The CDR3 region has the DNA TGTGCCAGCAGTCATGTCCGGGGGTTAATTGGCTACACCTTC.

This clonotype was counted a few times. This sequence joins TRBV7-6 and TRBJ1-3, with D hard to call. The CDR3 is 16 amino acids. V was trimmed by 0 bases and J by 2 bases, leaving 11 bases between them. CDR1 SGHVS and CDR2 FNYEAQ come from the germline V gene. As DNA, the CDR3 is TGTGCCAGCAGCTTAGCGAGGCGGGGAGCTGGAAACACCATATATTTT. This codes for CASSLARRGAGNTIYF.

This clonotype was observed a few times. The chain has TRBV20-1 and TRBJ2-7; 10 nucleotides align to TRBD2. CDR1 and CDR2 from the germline V gene are DFQATT and SNEGSKA (reference sequence). This CDR3 is 16 amino acids long. J lost 2 bases, V lost 2 bases, and 9 bases had no gene match. DNA for the CDR3: TGCAGTGCTAGAAAGGCGAGGACTAGCGGTACCTACGAGCAGTACTTC. It specifies CSARKARTSGTYEQYF.

The J gene is TRBJ2-7, the V gene TRBV18; TRBD1 or TRBD2 may be the D gene (5 bases each). Germline-derived CDR1 and CDR2 are KGHSH and LQKENI. V dropped 1 base and J dropped 1 base, with 11 bases sitting between them. The CDR3 runs 15 residues. CDR3 protein: CASSPLIGASYEQYF. CDR3 coding DNA: TGTGCCAGCTCACCACTGATCGGGGCGTCCTACGAGCAGTACTTC.

Many counts were recorded for this clonotype. This sequence joins TRBV2 and TRBJ2-7, with TRBD2 identical over 8 bases. This CDR3 region has 17 residues. Losses at the gene ends were 8 bases for V and 3 bases for J; bases not matched to a gene: 18. The germline CDR1 and CDR2 sequences are SNHLY and FYNNEI. The CDR3 DNA follows: TGTGCCAGCGTAAACATCCCCAGCGGGAGTCCCTACTACGAGCAGTACTTC. This sequence encodes CASVNIPSGSPYYEQYF.

V and J are TRBV6-1 and TRBJ2-3, with 10 positions matching TRBD2. This CDR3 has 15 residues. V was clipped by 5 bases and J by 1 base; unmatched bases: 3. Looked up from germline, CDR1 is MNHNS and CDR2 is SASEGT. The CDR3 nucleotides are TGTGCCAGCAGTCCTAGCGGGAGCGGCACAGATACGCAGTATTTT. It codes for CASSPSGSGTDTQYF.

The chain couples TRBV30 to TRBJ2-3; D gene uncertain. Germline values: CDR1 GTSNPN, CDR2 SVGIG (reference sequence). The V gene lost 5 bases and the J gene lost 2 bases, with 11 bases spanning the gap. The CDR3 has 13 amino acids. CDR3 sequence: CAWLVHATDTQYF. Here the CDR3 DNA reads TGTGCCTGGTTGGTTCACGCCACAGATACGCAGTATTTT.

This clonotype was counted between two and nine times. The chain employs TRBV12-3 or TRBV12-4 and TRBJ1-5; no firm D call. V was trimmed by 2 bases and J by 0 bases, leaving 8 bases between them. This CDR3 comprises 15 residues. CDR3 in amino acids: CASSLSTISNQPQHF. CDR3 sequence (DNA): TGTGCCAGCAGTTTAAGCACTATTAGCAATCAGCCCCAGCATTTT.

This clonotype was seen repeatedly, ten times or more. The CDR3 DNA reads as TGTGCCAGCAGCTTATGGTTAGCCACAGATACGCAGTATTTT. It yields the protein CASSLWLATDTQYF. This rearrangement joins TRBV7-2 to TRBJ2-3; D gene uncertain. The CDR3 is 14 residues long. Trimming cost V 2 bases and J 2 bases, with 8 bases left between them. Germline V gene lookup returns CDR1 SGHTA and CDR2 FQGNSA.

A few counts support this clonotype. This chain connects TRBV4-3 to TRBJ1-1; a weak D match, TRBD1 (5 bases). With 4 bases removed from V and 1 base from J, the gap between germline ends came to 13 bases. Germline V gives CDR1 LGHNA, CDR2 YSLEER. The CDR3 consists of 15 residues. The CDR3 DNA is TGCGCCAGCAGCCTTGGGGGATGGAGGAACACTGAAGCTTTCTTT. Translation: CASSLGGWRNTEAFF.

V and J are TRBV12-3 or TRBV12-4 and TRBJ2-7; D is uncertain. V lost 2 bases, J lost 3 bases, and 5 bases lay in between. The CDR3 runs to 12 residues. This CDR3 reads CASSLFYYEQYF. The CDR3 DNA reads as TGTGCCAGCAGTTTATTTTACTACGAGCAGTACTTC.

This clonotype was observed a handful of times. The V and J genes are TRBV11-3 and TRBJ2-4, with unresolved D. The germline CDR1 and CDR2 sequences are SGHNT and YENEEA. The germline V and J ends were trimmed by 3 bases and 7 bases, with 7 bases remaining between them. The CDR3 has 12 residues. CDR3: CASSFLRNIQYF. CDR3 in DNA: TGTGCCAGCAGCTTTTTGAGGAACATTCAGTACTTC.

This rearrangement joins TRBV4-2 to TRBJ2-1, with D possibly being TRBD1 or TRBD2 (7 bases each). The CDR3 is made up of 16 amino acids. V was clipped by 4 bases and J by 0 bases, with 13 bases between them. Germline-derived CDR1 and CDR2 are LGHNA and YNFKEQ. CDR3: CASSPPRGGSYNEQFF. The CDR3 region has the DNA TGTGCCAGCAGCCCCCCCAGGGGGGGCTCCTACAATGAGCAGTTCTTC.

This clonotype was counted only a few times. The chain uses TRBV29-1 and TRBJ2-1; D remains unclear. CDR1 and CDR2 (germline): SQVTM, ANQGSEA. Trimming took off 5 bases at V and 5 bases at J, with 4 bases between the two ends. The CDR3 runs to 10 residues. CDR3 sequence (DNA): TGCAGCGTTATGAACAATGAGCAGTTCTTC. As protein: CSVMNNEQFF.